This T cell receptor (beta chain) emerged from a study of T cells after yellow fever vaccination. About this clonotype: The antigen is unknown.

They built TCR cDNA with 5'RACE template switching, a step that put in a universal primer site and UMIs. A single record per CDR3 protein comes from TCRdb applying MiXCR to the 5' RACE reads. Of some 320,000 distinct CDR3 sequences in the sample, roughly 8.7% are singletons; the top ten hold about 3.7%. CDR1 is DFQATT, CDR2 SNEGSKA, per germline (reference sequence). Trimming shortened V by 3 bases and J by 5 bases, and 11 bases separated the two germline ends. The CDR3 has 13 residues. Study-level points and caveats: Peaking on day 5 versus 15, the secondary response was faster but weaker. Clonotype sharing between CD4 and CD8 compartments was small.

The clonotype comes from a man aged 18 to 29 who received the YFV17D yellow fever vaccine. This sequence joins TRBV20-1 and TRBJ1-3, with TRBD1 as a possible D gene (6 bases). The source material was CD4+ T cells sorted from PBMCs, sampled 5 days after the yellow fever booster vaccination. CDR3 bases: TGCAGTGCTAGTACAGGGCTGAGAAACACCATATATTTT. Translation gives CSASTGLRNTIYF.